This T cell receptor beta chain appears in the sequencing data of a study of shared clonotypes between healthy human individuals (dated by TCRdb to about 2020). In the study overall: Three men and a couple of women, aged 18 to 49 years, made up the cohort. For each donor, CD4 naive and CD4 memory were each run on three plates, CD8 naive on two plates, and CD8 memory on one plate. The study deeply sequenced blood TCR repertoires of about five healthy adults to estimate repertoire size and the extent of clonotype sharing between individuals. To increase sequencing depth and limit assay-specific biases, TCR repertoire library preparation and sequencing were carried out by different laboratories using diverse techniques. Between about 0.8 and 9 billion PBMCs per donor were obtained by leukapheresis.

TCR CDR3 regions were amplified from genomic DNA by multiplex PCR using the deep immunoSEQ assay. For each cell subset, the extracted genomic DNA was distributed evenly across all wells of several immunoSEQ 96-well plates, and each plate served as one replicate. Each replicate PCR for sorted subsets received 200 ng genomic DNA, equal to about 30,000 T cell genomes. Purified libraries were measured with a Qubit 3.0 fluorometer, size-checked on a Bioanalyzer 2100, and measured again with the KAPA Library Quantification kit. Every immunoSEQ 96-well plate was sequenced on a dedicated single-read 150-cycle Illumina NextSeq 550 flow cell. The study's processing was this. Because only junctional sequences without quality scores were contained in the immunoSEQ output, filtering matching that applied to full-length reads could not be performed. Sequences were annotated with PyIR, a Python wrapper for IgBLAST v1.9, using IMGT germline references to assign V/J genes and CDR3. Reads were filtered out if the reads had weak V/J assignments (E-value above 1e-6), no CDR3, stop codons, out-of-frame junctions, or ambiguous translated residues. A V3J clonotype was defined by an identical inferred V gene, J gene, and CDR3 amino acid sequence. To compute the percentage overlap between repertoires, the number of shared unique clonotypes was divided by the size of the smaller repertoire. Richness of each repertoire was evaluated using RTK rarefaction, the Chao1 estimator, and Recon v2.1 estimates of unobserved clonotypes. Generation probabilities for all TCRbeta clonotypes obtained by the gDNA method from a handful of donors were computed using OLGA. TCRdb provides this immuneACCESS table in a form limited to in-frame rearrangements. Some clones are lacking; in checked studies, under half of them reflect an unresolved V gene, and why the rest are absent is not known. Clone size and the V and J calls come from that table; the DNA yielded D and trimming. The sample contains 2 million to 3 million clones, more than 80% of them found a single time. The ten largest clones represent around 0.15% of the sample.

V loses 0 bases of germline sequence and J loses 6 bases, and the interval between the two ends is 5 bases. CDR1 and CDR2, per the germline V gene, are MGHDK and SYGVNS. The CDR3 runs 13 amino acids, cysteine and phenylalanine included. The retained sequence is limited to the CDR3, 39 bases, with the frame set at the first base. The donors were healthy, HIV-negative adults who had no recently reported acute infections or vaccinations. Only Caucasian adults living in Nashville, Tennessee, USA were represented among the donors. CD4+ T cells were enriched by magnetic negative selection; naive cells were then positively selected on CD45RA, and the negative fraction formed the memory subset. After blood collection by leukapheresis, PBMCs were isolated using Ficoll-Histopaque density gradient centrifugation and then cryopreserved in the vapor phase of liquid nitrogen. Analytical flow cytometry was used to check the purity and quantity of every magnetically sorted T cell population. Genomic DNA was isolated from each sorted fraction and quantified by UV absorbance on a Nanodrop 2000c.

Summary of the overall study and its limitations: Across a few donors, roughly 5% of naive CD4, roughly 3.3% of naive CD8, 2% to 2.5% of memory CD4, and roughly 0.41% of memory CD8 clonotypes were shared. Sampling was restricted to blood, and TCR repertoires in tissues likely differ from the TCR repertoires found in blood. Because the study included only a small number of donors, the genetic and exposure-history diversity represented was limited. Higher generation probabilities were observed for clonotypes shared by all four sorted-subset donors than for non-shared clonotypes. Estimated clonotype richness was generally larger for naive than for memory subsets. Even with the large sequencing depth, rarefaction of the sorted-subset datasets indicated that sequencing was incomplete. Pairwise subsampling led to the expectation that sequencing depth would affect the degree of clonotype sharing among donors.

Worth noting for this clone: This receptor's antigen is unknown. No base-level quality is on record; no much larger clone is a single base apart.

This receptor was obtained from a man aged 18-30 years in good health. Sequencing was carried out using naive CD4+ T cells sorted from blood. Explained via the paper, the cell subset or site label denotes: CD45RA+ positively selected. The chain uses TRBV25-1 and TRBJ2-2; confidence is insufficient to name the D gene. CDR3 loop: CASSEYRSGELFF. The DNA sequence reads TGTGCCAGCAGTGAATATCGATCCGGGGAGCTGTTTTTT.